This T cell receptor (beta chain) was sequenced in a study of early T cells in non-severe SARS-CoV-2 infection. Across the study: Unpaired chains resulted from sequencing bulk RNA of unsorted whole blood.

General study results and limits: VDJdb matching skewed toward anti-spike CD8 responses, missing private and CD4 specificities.

Trimming left V 8 bases short and J 4 bases short, with 12 bases between. The CDR3 sequence is 13 residues long. Separate cDNA molecules each had unique molecular identifiers attached to them. Each CDR3 protein is one row after TCRdb ran MiXCR on the 5' RACE reads. Found here are about 99,000 distinct CDR3 sequences, about 15% of them singletons; the top ten hold around 1.3%. At least ten counts were recorded for this clonotype. Its antigen is not identified. The sequencing sample was made of whole blood. The V gene is TRBV12-3 or TRBV12-4, the J gene TRBJ1-5; no clear D. This receptor was obtained from an adult who was a healthcare worker with PCR-confirmed SARS-CoV-2 infection or an uninfected control (not recorded which). CDR3 bases: TGTGCCAGCTCCCTCGGAGCGAATCAGCCCCAGCATTTT. This sequence encodes CASSLGANQPQHF.